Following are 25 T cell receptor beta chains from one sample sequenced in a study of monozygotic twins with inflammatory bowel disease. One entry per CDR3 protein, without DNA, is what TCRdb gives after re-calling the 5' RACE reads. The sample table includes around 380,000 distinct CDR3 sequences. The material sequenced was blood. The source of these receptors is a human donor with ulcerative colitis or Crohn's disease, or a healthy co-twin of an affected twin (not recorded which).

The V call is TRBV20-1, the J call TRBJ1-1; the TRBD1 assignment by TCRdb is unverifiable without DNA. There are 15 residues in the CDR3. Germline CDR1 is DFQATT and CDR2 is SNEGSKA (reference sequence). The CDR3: CSAQNQQGISTEAFF.

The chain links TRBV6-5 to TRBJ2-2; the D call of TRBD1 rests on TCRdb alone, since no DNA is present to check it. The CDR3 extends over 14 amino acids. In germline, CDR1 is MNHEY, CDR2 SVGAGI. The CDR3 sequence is CASSYGGGTGELFF.

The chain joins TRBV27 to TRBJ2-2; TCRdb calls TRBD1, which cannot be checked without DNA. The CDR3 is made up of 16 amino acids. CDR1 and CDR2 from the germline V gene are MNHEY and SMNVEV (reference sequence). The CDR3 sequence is CASTRFGQGWTGELFF.

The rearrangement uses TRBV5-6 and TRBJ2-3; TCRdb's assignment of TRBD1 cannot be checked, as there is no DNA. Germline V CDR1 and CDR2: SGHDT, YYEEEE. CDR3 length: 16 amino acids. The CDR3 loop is CASSLVDRGGTDTQYF. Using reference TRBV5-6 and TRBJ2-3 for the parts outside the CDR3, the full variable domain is DAGVTQSPTHLIKTRGQQVTLRCSPKSGHDTVSWYQQALGQGPQFIFQYYEEEERQRGNFPDRFSGHQFPNYSSELNVNALLLGDSALYLCASSLVDRGGTDTQYFGPGTRLTVL.

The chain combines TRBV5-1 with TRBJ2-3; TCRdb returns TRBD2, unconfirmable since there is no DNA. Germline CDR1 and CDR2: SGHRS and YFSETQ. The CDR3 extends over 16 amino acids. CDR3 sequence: CASSRGGTTSTDTQYF.

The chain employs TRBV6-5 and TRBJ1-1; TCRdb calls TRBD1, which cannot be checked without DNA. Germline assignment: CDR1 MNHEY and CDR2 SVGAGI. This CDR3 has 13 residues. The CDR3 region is CASRWTVNTEAFF.

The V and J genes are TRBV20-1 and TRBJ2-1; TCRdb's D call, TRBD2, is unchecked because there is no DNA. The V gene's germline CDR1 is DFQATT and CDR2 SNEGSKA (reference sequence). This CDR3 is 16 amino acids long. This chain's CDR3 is CSAFGLADRPYNEQFF.

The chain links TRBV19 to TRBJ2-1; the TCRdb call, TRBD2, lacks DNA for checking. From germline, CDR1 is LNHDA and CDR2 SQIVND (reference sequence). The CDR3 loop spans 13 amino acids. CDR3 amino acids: CASAAGRMNEQFF.

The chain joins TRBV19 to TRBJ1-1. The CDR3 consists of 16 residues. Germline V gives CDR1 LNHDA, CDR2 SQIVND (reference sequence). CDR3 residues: CASSIIRNARITEAFF.

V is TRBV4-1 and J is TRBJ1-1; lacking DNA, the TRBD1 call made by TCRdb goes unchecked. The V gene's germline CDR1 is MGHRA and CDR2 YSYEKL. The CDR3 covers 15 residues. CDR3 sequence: CASSQWQGADTEAFF.

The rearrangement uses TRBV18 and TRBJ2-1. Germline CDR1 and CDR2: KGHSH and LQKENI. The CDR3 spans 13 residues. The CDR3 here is CASSPRGGDEQFF.

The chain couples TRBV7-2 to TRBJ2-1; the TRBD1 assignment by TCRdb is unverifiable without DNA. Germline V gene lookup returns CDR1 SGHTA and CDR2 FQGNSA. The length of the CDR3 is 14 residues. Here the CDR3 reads CASRMGQSYNEQFF.

The chain's CDR3 is CASSIDSSNYGYTF. J is TRBJ1-2 and V is TRBV5-4. Germline lookup yields CDR1 SGHNT and CDR2 YYREEE (reference sequence). This CDR3 is built from 14 residues.

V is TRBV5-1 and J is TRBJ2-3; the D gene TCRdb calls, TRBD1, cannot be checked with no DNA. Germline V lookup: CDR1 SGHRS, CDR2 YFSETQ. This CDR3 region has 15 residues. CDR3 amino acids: CASSYRDRDTDTQYF.

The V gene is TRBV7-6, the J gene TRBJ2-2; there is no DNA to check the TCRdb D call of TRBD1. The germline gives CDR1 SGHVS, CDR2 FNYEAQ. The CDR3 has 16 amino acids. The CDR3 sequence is CASSPLTGEAAGELFF.

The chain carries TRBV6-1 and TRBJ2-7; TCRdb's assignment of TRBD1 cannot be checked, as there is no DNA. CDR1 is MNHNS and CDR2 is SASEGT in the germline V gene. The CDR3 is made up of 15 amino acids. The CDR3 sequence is CASRTIEGGAHEQYF.

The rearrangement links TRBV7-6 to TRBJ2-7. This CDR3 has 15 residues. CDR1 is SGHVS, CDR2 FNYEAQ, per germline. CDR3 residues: CASSLAAQATYEQYF.

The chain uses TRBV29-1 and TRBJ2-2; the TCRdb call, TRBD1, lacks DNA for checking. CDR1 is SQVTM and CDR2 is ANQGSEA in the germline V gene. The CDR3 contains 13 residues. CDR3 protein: CSVANTGVGELFF.

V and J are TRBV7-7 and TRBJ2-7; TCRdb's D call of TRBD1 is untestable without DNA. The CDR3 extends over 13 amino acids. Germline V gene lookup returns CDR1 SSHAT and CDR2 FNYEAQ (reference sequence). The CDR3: CASSSQPGAEQYF.

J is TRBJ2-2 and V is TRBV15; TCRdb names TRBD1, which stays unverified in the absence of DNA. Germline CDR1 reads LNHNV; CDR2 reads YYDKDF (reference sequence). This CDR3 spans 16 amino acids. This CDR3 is CATSRGGTGWTGELFF.

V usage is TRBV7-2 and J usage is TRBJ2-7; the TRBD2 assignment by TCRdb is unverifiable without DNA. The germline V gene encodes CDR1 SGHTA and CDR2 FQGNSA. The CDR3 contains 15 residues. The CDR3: CASSLAAGGASKQYF.

CDR3 sequence: CASTIKGANTGELFF. The gene calls are TRBV6-1 and TRBJ2-2; TCRdb outputs TRBD1, but without DNA this stays unchecked. CDR1 is MNHNS, CDR2 SASEGT, per germline. The CDR3 has 15 amino acids.

The CDR3 sequence is CASSRGTPTYEQYF. V is TRBV5-1 and J is TRBJ2-7; TCRdb proposes TRBD1, but this gene call is untestable without DNA. The CDR3 contains 14 residues. CDR1 SGHRS and CDR2 YFSETQ come from the germline V gene.

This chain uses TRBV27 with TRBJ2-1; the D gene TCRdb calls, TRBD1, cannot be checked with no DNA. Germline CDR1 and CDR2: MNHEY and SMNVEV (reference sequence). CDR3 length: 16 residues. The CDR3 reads CASSLQRGASYNEQFF.

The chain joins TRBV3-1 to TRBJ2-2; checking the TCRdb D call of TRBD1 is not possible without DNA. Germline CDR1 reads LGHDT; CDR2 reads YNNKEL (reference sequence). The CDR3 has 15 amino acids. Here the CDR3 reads CASIVRGASTGELFF. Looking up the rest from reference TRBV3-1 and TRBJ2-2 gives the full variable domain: DTAVSQTPKYLVTQMGNDKSIKCEQNLGHDTMYWYKQDSKKFLKIMFSYNNKELIINETVPNRFSPKSPDKAHLNLHINSLELGDSAVYFCASIVRGASTGELFFGEGSRLTVL.